The 21 T cell receptor beta chains reported below all come from one sample, sequenced in a study of cytomegalovirus exposure and HLA in healthy donors. The PCR had 60 Vbeta and 13 Jbeta primers. The assay was immunoSEQ multiplex PCR, and TCRdb's table has in-frame clones only and misses some. The table lists more than 85,000 clones, approximately 79% of them singletons, with about 6.8% in the top ten. The sequenced material came from PBMCs. These receptor sequences come from a young man in good health and CMV-seropositive.

The rearrangement links TRBV19 to TRBJ1-2; no clear D. Germline lookup yields CDR1 LNHDA and CDR2 SQIVND (reference sequence). V lost 0 bases, J lost 4 bases, and 6 bases lay in between. There are 13 residues in the CDR3. CDR3 residues: CASSIEGSYGYTF. CDR3 in DNA: TGTGCCAGTAGTATAGAGGGGAGCTATGGCTACACCTTC.

This clone was seen a single time. V and J are TRBV6-5 and TRBJ1-6; the D gene is possibly TRBD1 (6 bases). The CDR3 totals 15 residues. Trimming removed 4 bases from V and 9 bases from J, with 16 bases in between. From germline, CDR1 is MNHEY and CDR2 SVGAGI. The CDR3 here is CASSSGWGHGSPLHF. CDR3 bases: TGTGCCAGCAGTTCTGGTTGGGGGCACGGTTCACCCCTCCACTTT.

The chain uses TRBV19 and TRBJ2-2; 8 nucleotides agree with TRBD1. V gave up 4 bases and J gave up 6 bases; unmatched junction bases: 7. Germline CDR1 is LNHDA and CDR2 is SQIVND (reference sequence). The CDR3 runs 15 residues. The CDR3 protein is CASSTGQGGPGELFF. The CDR3, as DNA: TGTGCCAGTAGTACCGGACAGGGTGGGCCCGGGGAGCTGTTTTTT.

This clone has a single count. The CDR3 nucleotides read TGCGCCAGCAGCTTGGAGCAGGGAGGGTATGGCTACACCTTC. It encodes CASSLEQGGYGYTF. The J gene is TRBJ1-2, the V gene TRBV5-1, with TRBD1 as a possible D gene (5 bases). Germline V CDR1 and CDR2: SGHRS, YFSETQ. The CDR3 has 14 amino acids. V lost 0 bases and J 5 bases, leaving 11 bases between the germline ends.

V gene TRBV30 combines with J gene TRBJ2-3, with TRBD1 matching 7 bases. Germline-derived CDR1 and CDR2 are GTSNPN and SVGIG (reference sequence). J was trimmed by 6 bases and V by 5 bases; bases with no gene match: 14. The CDR3 length is 15 residues. In DNA, the CDR3 is TGTGCCTGGGGTACAGGGGCCCCACCTGTGGATACGCAGTATTTT. It yields the protein CAWGTGAPPVDTQYF.

The rearrangement joins TRBV4-1 to TRBJ2-5, with 10 bases fitting TRBD2. The CDR3 loop spans 16 amino acids. V lost 0 bases and J lost 0; bases outside the gene matches: 1. The germline CDR1 and CDR2 sequences are MGHRA and YSYEKL. The CDR3 protein is CASSQELAGDQETQYF. The CDR3 DNA reads TGCGCCAGCAGCCAAGAGCTAGCGGGGGACCAAGAGACCCAGTACTTC.

This clone was counted between two and nine times. This chain joins TRBV19 and TRBJ1-1; weak D call: TRBD1 (5 bases). Germline CDR1 is LNHDA and CDR2 is SQIVND (reference sequence). This CDR3 contains 11 residues. V was shortened by 7 bases and J by 11 bases, with 14 bases between the two germline ends. The CDR3 region is CASTHGGRAFF. CDR3 coding DNA: TGTGCCAGTACGCACGGGGGTAGGGCTTTCTTT.

This clone showed up just once. The J gene is TRBJ2-1, the V gene TRBV7-8; D possibly corresponds to TRBD2 (6 bases). V lost 7 bases, J lost 4 bases, and 17 bases lay in between. Germline V gene lookup returns CDR1 SGHVS and CDR2 FQNEAQ. CDR3 length: 15 amino acids. Written as DNA, the CDR3 is TGTGCCAGCACGCGGGGACTCCCCAGATACAATGAGCAGTTCTTC. This encodes CASTRGLPRYNEQFF.

The genes are TRBV6-1 and TRBJ2-7; 7 bases are shared with TRBD2. Germline V gene data show CDR1 as MNHNS and CDR2 as SASEGT. The CDR3 has 14 amino acids. With V trimmed by 3 bases and J by 6 bases, 8 bases remained unmatched. CDR3 region: CASSEAGESREQYF. The DNA of the CDR3 is TGTGCCAGCAGTGAGGCGGGGGAAAGTCGCGAGCAGTACTTC.

The V call is TRBV27, the J call TRBJ1-4; TRBD1 agrees at 7 bases. The CDR3 has 15 amino acids. V gave up 4 bases and J gave up 7 bases; unmatched junction bases: 9. CDR1 is MNHEY, CDR2 SMNVEV, per germline (reference sequence). The CDR3 DNA reads TGTGCCAGCAGTTCAACAGGGGATTGGGGTGAAAAACTGTTTTTT. Residues: CASSSTGDWGEKLFF.

This clone appeared a single time. The CDR3 is CASRKGGSENEKLFF. DNA of the CDR3: TGTGCCAGTAGGAAGGGAGGGAGTGAAAATGAAAAACTGTTTTTT. The chain combines TRBV19 with TRBJ1-4; D gene unclear. Germline CDR1 reads LNHDA; CDR2 reads SQIVND (reference sequence). V shed 6 bases and J shed 5 bases, with 16 bases lying between them. This CDR3 comprises 15 residues.

This rearrangement joins TRBV12-5 to TRBJ2-7, with 9 bases lining up with TRBD2. J was trimmed by 0 bases and V by 5 bases; bases with no gene match: 11. CDR1 is LGHNT and CDR2 is FRNRAP in the germline V gene. The CDR3 spans 17 residues. The CDR3 reads CASGARSGGPGSYEQYF. CDR3 DNA: TGTGCTAGTGGTGCTAGAAGCGGGGGGCCGGGCTCCTACGAGCAGTACTTC.

The chain links TRBV7-3 to TRBJ1-6; D is unresolved. Between the trimmed V and J ends, which lost 1 base and 8 bases, there was a span of 6 bases. Per the germline V gene, CDR1 is SGHTA and CDR2 is FQGTGA. This CDR3 is 13 amino acids long. DNA of the CDR3: TGTGCCAGCAGCTTAAATAGATATTCACCCCTCCACTTT. It translates to CASSLNRYSPLHF.

As DNA, the CDR3 is TGTGCCAGCAGTAAGACGACAGGGGGCGGAGGCGAGCAGTACTTC. It translates to CASSKTTGGGGEQYF. The V gene is TRBV6-5, the J gene TRBJ2-7; TRBD1 matches at 10 bases. V was clipped by 5 bases and J by 6 bases; unmatched bases: 10. Germline CDR1 and CDR2: MNHEY and SVGAGI. This CDR3 contains 15 residues.

CDR3 in amino acids: CASSFGGGGETQYF. DNA for the CDR3: TGCGCCAGCAGCTTCGGTGGGGGAGGCGAGACCCAGTACTTC. The chain links TRBV5-1 to TRBJ2-5, with D possibly matching TRBD2 (6 bases). The CDR3 is 14 residues long. V lost 2 bases, J lost 5 bases, and 13 bases lay in between. Per germline, CDR1 SGHRS and CDR2 YFSETQ.

The V call is TRBV27, the J call TRBJ2-1; 7 nucleotides match TRBD2. Germline CDR1 is MNHEY and CDR2 is SMNVEV (reference sequence). The CDR3 extends over 14 amino acids. V lost 3 bases to trimming and J lost 6 bases; unmatched junction nucleotides: 5. The CDR3 DNA is TGTGCCAGCAGTTTGGCGGGGGAGCCCAATGAGCAGTTCTTC. Encoded protein: CASSLAGEPNEQFF.

The chain joins TRBV7-9 to TRBJ2-4; a possible D gene is TRBD2 (6 bases). V was cut by 5 bases and J by 6 bases, with 20 bases left in between. The CDR3 runs 16 residues. Germline V gene sequence: CDR1 SEHNR, CDR2 FQNEAQ (reference sequence). The DNA for the CDR3 is TGTGCCAGCAGCCCAATGAACCCCGGGGGAGGAAACATTCAGTACTTC. Translated: CASSPMNPGGGNIQYF.

A note on this clone: The CDR3 end shows no conserved phenylalanine or tryptophan, and so a read error is likely. No DNA is shown, since the ends of the CDR3 on it are uncertain; the CDR3 is the one TCRdb lists. The chain uses TRBV7-8 and TRBJ2-7; the table's D gene call, TRBD2, was not cross checked with the DNA. Counting both end residues, the CDR3 totals 15 amino acids. Germline V CDR1 and CDR2: SGHVS, FQNEAQ. Here the CDR3 reads CASSSFTSGGAKVIL.

This clone was seen many times. CDR3 DNA sequence: TGTGCCAGCAGCCTGAAAGCGGGGGGGCTACAATTCACAGATACGCAGTATTTT. Residues: CASSLKAGGLQFTDTQYF. The chain has TRBV5-5 and TRBJ2-3; 10 bases map to TRBD2. CDR1 is SGHKS and CDR2 is YYEKEE in the germline V gene (reference sequence). V dropped 4 bases and J dropped 2; count of bases not matched to a gene: 13. The CDR3 is 18 amino acids.

The chain carries TRBV6-1 and TRBJ2-7, with 12 bases matching TRBD2. V lost 7 bases, J lost 10 bases, and 14 bases stayed unmatched. This CDR3 is 15 amino acids long. The germline V gene encodes CDR1 MNHNS and CDR2 SASEGT. CDR3 in amino acids: CASTERLAGARPQYF. The CDR3 DNA is TGTGCCAGCACCGAACGACTAGCGGGGGCCCGACCCCAGTACTTC.

This chain connects TRBV5-5 to TRBJ1-2, with TRBD1 matching 8 bases. The CDR3 has 13 residues. The junction had 7 bases not matched to a gene; V was cut back by 6 bases and J by 6 bases. Germline CDR1 and CDR2: SGHKS and YYEKEE (reference sequence). Here the CDR3 DNA reads TGTGCCAGCAACCAGGGGGCGCGGGATGGCTACACCTTC. Translated: CASNQGARDGYTF.